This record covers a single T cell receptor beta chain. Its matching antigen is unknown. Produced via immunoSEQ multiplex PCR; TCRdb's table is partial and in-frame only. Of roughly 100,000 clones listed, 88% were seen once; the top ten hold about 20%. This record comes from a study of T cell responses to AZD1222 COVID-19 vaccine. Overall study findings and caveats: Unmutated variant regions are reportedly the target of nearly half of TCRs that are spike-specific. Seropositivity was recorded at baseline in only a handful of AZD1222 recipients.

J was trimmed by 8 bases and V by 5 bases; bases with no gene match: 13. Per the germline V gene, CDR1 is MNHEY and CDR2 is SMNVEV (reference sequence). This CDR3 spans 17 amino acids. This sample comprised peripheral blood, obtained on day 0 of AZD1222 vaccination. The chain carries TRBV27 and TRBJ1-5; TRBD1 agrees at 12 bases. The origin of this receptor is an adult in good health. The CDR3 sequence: CASSPGVGQGAREPQHF. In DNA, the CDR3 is TGTGCCAGCAGTCCTGGGGTGGGACAGGGGGCGCGTGAGCCCCAGCATTTT.